This T cell receptor beta chain derives from a study of shared clonotypes between healthy human individuals. Trimming stripped 1 base from V and 3 bases from J, with 16 bases between. CDR3 length: 17 residues. Germline-derived CDR1 and CDR2 are KGHSH and LQKENI. Donors, healthy HIV-negative adults, lacked recent acute infections or vaccinations. Deep was the level at which the assay was run. Approximately 32,000 T cell genomes, or around 300 ng DNA, went into unsorted PBMC replicate PCRs. PBMC DNA, left unsorted, was sequenced on ten immunoSEQ deep assay plates. The method was immunoSEQ multiplex PCR; TCRdb's version includes in-frame clones alone and lacks a portion of them. This table has about 100,000 clones, around 43% appearing once.

The specimen sequenced was PBMCs. The chain uses TRBV18 and TRBJ1-5; tentatively, D is TRBD1 (5 bases). The receptor was isolated from a woman aged 35 to 49 in good health. Some clones in this sample may be carry-over from other donors' samples. The CDR3 reads CASSPLPLAGPNQPQHF. The CDR3 DNA reads as TGTGCCAGCTCACCACTGCCCCTGGCAGGGCCCAATCAGCCCCAGCATTTT.